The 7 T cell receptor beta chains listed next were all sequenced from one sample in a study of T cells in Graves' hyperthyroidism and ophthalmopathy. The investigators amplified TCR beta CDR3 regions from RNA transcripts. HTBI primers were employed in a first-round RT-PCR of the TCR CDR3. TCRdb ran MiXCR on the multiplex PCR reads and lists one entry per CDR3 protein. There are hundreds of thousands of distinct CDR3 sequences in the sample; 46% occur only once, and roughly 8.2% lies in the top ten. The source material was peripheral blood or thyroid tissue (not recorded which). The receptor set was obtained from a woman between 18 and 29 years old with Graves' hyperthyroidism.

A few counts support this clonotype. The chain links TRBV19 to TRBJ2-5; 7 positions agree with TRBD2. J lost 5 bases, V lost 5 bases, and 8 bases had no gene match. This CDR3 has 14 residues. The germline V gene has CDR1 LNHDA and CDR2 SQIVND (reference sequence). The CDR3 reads CASSSRSSGETQYF. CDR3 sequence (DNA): TGTGCCAGTAGTTCCAGAAGTAGCGGGGAGACCCAGTACTTC.

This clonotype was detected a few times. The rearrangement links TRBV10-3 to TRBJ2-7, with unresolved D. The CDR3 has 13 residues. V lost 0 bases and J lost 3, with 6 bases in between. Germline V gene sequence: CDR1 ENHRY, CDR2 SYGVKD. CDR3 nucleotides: TGTGCCATCAGTGAGTCGACGGGCTACGAGCAGTACTTC. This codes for CAISESTGYEQYF.

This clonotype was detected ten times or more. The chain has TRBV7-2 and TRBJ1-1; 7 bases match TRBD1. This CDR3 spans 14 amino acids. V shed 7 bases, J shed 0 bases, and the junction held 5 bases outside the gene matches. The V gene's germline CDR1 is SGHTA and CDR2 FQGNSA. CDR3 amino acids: CASILTGLNTEAFF. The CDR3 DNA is TGTGCCAGCATCCTGACAGGGTTGAACACTGAAGCTTTCTTT.

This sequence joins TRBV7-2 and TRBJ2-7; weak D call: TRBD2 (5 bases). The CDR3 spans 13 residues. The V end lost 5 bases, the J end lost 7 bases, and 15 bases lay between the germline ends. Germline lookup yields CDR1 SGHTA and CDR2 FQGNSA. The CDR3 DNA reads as TGTGCCAGCAGCCACATCTTCTCGGGGGAGCAGTACTTC. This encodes CASSHIFSGEQYF.

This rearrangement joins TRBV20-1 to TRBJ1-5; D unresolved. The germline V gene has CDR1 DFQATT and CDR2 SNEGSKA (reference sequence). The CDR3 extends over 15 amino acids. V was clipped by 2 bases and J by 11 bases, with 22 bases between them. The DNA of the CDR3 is TGCAGTGCTAGACACGGACTAGCGGGGTCCTTAGCCCAGCATTTT. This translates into CSARHGLAGSLAQHF.

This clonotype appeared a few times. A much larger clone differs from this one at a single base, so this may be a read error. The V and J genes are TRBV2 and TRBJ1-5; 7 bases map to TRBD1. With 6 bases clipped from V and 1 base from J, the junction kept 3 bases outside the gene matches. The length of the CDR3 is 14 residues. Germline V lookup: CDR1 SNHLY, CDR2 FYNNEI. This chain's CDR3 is CASRPGQSNQPQHF. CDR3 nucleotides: TGTGCCAGCAGACCGGGACAGAGCAATCAGCCCCAGCATTTT.

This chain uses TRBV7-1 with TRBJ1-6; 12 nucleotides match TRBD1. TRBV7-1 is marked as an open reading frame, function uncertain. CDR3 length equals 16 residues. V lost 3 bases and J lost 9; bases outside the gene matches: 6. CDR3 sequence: CASSSGTGGAGSPLHF. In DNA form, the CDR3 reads TGTGCCAGCAGCTCCGGGACAGGGGGCGCGGGTTCACCCCTCCACTTT.